The clone carrying this T cell receptor (beta chain) was seen more than once but under ten times. The target antigen is unknown. The data stem from a study of T cell repertoires in cytomegalovirus infection. For the study at large: It was the public TCR beta signatures that indicated both CMV infection and matching HLA type.

This CDR3 contains 15 residues. Germline assignment: CDR1 SGHVS and CDR2 FQNEAQ. Trimming removed 5 bases from V and 7 bases from J; junction bases left unmatched: 8. Study-level findings and limits: HLA-C-restricted CMV-specific TCR beta clonotypes prevailed in the ex vivo response. Of the TCR beta families, the public ones yielded a cumulative frequency that identified carriers of CMV plus the relevant HLA.

TCRdb recomputed calls from the reads with MiXCR, one row per CDR3 protein. The repertoire has roughly 310,000 distinct CDR3 sequences, under 35% of them found once; the top ten carry 20%. The TCR comes from a human donor in good health (CMV status not recorded). Some clones in this sample may be carry-over from other donors' samples. The chain carries TRBV7-8 and TRBJ2-1; 10 nucleotides match TRBD2. Sequencing was performed on cultured PBMCs, taken from culture after CMV antigen stimulation. For the CDR3, the DNA is TGTGCCAGCAGCCGACCGGGACTAGCGAGGAATGAGCAGTTCTTC. Amino acids: CASSRPGLARNEQFF.